Presented here are 30 T cell receptor beta chains from one specimen sequenced in a study of blood T cell repertoires in COVID-19. Profiling relied on immunoSEQ multiplex PCR, and the TCRdb table lists in-frame clones only, not all of them. The repertoire holds 130,000 or so clones, with more than 75% as singletons. The sequenced sample consisted of peripheral blood. The receptor source for this set is a man aged 65 to 85 with active COVID-19.

The chain is built from TRBV2 and TRBJ2-1; 7 nucleotides line up with TRBD2. The CDR3 runs to 15 residues. The germline V gene encodes CDR1 SNHLY and CDR2 FYNNEI. Trimming removed 0 bases from V and 10 bases from J; junction bases left unmatched: 9. CDR3 region: CASSEARGGAREQFF. In nucleotides, the CDR3 is TGTGCCAGCAGTGAAGCGCGGGGAGGGGCGAGGGAGCAGTTCTTC.

This chain joins TRBV27 and TRBJ1-1; D may be TRBD1 (5 bases). Germline V gene data show CDR1 as MNHEY and CDR2 as SMNVEV (reference sequence). This CDR3 comprises 13 residues. Trimming cost V 0 bases and J 3 bases, with 5 bases left between them. Here the CDR3 reads CASSLSGDTEAFF. The CDR3 coding sequence is TGTGCCAGCAGTTTATCAGGGGACACTGAAGCTTTCTTT.

J is TRBJ2-5 and V is TRBV5-4; 7 positions match TRBD1. The CDR3 runs 14 residues. CDR1 and CDR2 from the germline V gene are SGHNT and YYREEE (reference sequence). Unmatched junction bases numbered 5, after V lost 1 base and J lost 5 bases. CDR3 DNA: TGTGCCAGCAGCTTGCAGACAGGGAGCGAGACCCAGTACTTC. Its translation: CASSLQTGSETQYF.

V and J are TRBV28 and TRBJ2-7; perhaps TRBD2 as D (6 bases). The CDR3 covers 15 residues. V dropped 10 bases and J dropped 7 bases, with 26 bases sitting between them. CDR1 MDHEN and CDR2 SYDVKM come from the germline V gene. This CDR3 reads CAILIGSPGSGEQYF. CDR3 nucleotide sequence: TGTGCCATCCTTATCGGGAGCCCCGGGTCGGGGGAGCAGTACTTC.

V is TRBV29-1 and J is TRBJ2-7; 8 bases fit TRBD1. This CDR3 is built from 12 residues. Trimming removed 2 bases from V and 7 bases from J; junction bases left unmatched: 4. From germline, CDR1 is SQVTM and CDR2 ANQGSEA. The CDR3 sequence is CSVEQGAGEQYF. The CDR3 DNA follows: TGCAGCGTTGAACAGGGGGCGGGGGAGCAGTACTTC.

This rearrangement joins TRBV7-2 to TRBJ2-5; TRBD1 is a possible D gene (5 bases). The V gene's germline CDR1 is SGHTA and CDR2 FQGNSA. V shed 4 bases and J shed 1 base, with 13 bases lying between them. CDR3 length: 15 residues. CDR3 sequence (DNA): TGTGCCAGCAGCTCTCAGGGTTTGGGCCAAGAGACCCAGTACTTC. It encodes CASSSQGLGQETQYF.

The chain has TRBV10-1 and TRBJ2-7, with D possibly TRBD1 on 5 matching bases. Germline V CDR1 and CDR2: WNHNN, SYGVQD (reference sequence). The CDR3 is made up of 14 amino acids. V was cut by 2 bases and J by 6 bases, with 14 bases left in between. The CDR3 region is CASSEAGSPLEQYF. The CDR3 DNA reads as TGCGCCAGCAGTGAGGCAGGGTCCCCCCTCGAGCAGTACTTC.

This clone was seen at least ten times. This chain links TRBV3-1 (or the pseudogene TRBV3-2) with TRBJ1-4, with 11 bases identical to TRBD1. After removal of 1 base from V and 11 bases from J, the junction contained 6 bases not matched to a gene. Germline lookup yields CDR1 LGHDT and CDR2 YNNKEL (reference sequence). CDR3 length equals 15 residues. This chain's CDR3 is CASSQAAGQGAKLFF. In DNA form, the CDR3 reads TGTGCCAGCAGCCAAGCCGCAGGACAGGGGGCGAAACTGTTTTTT.

The chain combines TRBV25-1 with TRBJ1-2; 9 bases are a match to TRBD1. Losses at the gene ends were 4 bases for V and 10 bases for J; bases not matched to a gene: 4. The CDR3 runs to 12 residues. Germline CDR1 MGHDK, CDR2 SYGVNS. The CDR3 DNA follows: TGTGCCAGCAGTGGGGACAGGGTTCTCTACACCTTC. Translated, it gives CASSGDRVLYTF.

The V call is TRBV5-1, the J call TRBJ1-1; no definite D call. Germline V gene lookup returns CDR1 SGHRS and CDR2 YFSETQ. The V end lost 4 bases, the J end lost 11 bases, and 21 bases lay between the germline ends. The CDR3 has 14 amino acids. The CDR3 DNA follows: TGCGCCAGCAGCCGGGAGGTAGGCAGGCCAGAGGCTTTCTTT. This gives the protein CASSREVGRPEAFF.

The chain combines TRBV6-5 with TRBJ2-7, with D possibly TRBD2 on 5 matching bases. V was pared by 7 bases and J by 2 bases, with 15 bases between. The CDR3 is 14 amino acids. Germline V gene lookup returns CDR1 MNHEY and CDR2 SVGAGI. This CDR3 reads CASTRGGSPYEQYF. In DNA, the CDR3 is TGTGCCAGCACTAGAGGAGGATCCCCCTACGAGCAGTACTTC.

The V call is TRBV6-1, the J call TRBJ2-1; the match to TRBD2 covers 10 bases. Germline trimming cut 8 bases from V and 7 bases from J; bases unmatched to any gene: 5. The CDR3 is 13 residues long. The germline gives CDR1 MNHNS, CDR2 SASEGT. CDR3 nucleotide sequence: TGTGCCAGCGGGGAAGCGGGGGGGAATGAGCAGTTCTTC. This encodes CASGEAGGNEQFF.

J is TRBJ2-7 and V is TRBV19, with D perhaps matching TRBD2 (6 bases). Germline V gene lookup returns CDR1 LNHDA and CDR2 SQIVND (reference sequence). V was pared by 3 bases and J by 7 bases, with 13 bases between. The CDR3 length is 13 residues. CDR3 coding DNA: TGTGCCAGTAGTATGGGGGACTCCGCGGAGCAGTACTTC. This translates into CASSMGDSAEQYF.

The J gene is TRBJ2-3, the V gene TRBV29-1; the match to TRBD1 covers 8 bases. The CDR3 totals 13 residues. The germline V gene encodes CDR1 SQVTM and CDR2 ANQGSEA. With V trimmed by 6 bases and J by 5 bases, 7 bases remained unmatched. The CDR3, as DNA: TGCAGCGTCATCAGGGGGCAGGGAGATACGCAGTATTTT. This encodes CSVIRGQGDTQYF.

The chain combines TRBV3-1 (or the pseudogene TRBV3-2) with TRBJ2-2; 7 positions agree with TRBD1. V dropped 1 base and J dropped 4; count of bases not matched to a gene: 3. Germline CDR1 is LGHDT and CDR2 is YNNKEL (reference sequence). The CDR3 runs to 15 residues. CDR3 loop: CASSQGPGGTGELFF. The CDR3 bases are TGTGCCAGCAGCCAAGGTCCAGGGGGCACCGGGGAGCTGTTTTTT.

The J gene is TRBJ1-3, the V gene TRBV3-1 (or the pseudogene TRBV3-2); D not resolved. CDR1 and CDR2 from the germline V gene are LGHDT and YNNKEL (reference sequence). CDR3 length equals 15 residues. V lost 1 base and J 0 bases, leaving 7 bases between the germline ends. As DNA, the CDR3 is TGTGCCAGCAGCCAAGGTCAGAACTCTGGAAACACCATATATTTT. Residues: CASSQGQNSGNTIYF.

V is TRBV28 and J is TRBJ1-4; D remains ambiguous. The germline V and J ends were trimmed by 2 bases and 8 bases, with 12 bases remaining between them. The CDR3 sequence is 14 residues long. In germline, CDR1 is MDHEN, CDR2 SYDVKM. CDR3 residues: CASSLIPKEEKLFF. CDR3 bases: TGTGCCAGCAGTTTAATACCGAAGGAGGAAAAACTGTTTTTT.

Only one count was recorded for this clone. V and J are TRBV3-1 (or the pseudogene TRBV3-2) and TRBJ1-1, with D uncertain. With 2 bases removed from V and 2 bases from J, the gap between germline ends came to 6 bases. CDR1 LGHDT and CDR2 YNNKEL come from the germline V gene (reference sequence). The CDR3 runs to 13 residues. The CDR3 loop is CASSQRANTEAFF. CDR3 in DNA: TGTGCCAGCAGCCAACGAGCTAACACTGAAGCTTTCTTT.

The gene calls are TRBV4-1 and TRBJ2-5; TRBD1 might be the D (7 bases). V was clipped by 4 bases and J by 5 bases, with 14 bases between them. Germline V gives CDR1 MGHRA, CDR2 YSYEKL. The CDR3 contains 14 residues. CDR3 bases: TGCGCCAGCAGCCTCCAACAGGGGAGGGAGACCCAGTACTTC. Protein: CASSLQQGRETQYF.

The chain couples TRBV24-1 to TRBJ2-1; D call uncertain. Trimming left V 5 bases short and J 4 bases short, with 11 bases between. The CDR3 is 14 amino acids. Germline V lookup: CDR1 KGHDR, CDR2 SFDVKD. As DNA, the CDR3 is TGTGCCACCAGTGGAGCTCCAATTTACAATGAGCAGTTCTTC. Residues: CATSGAPIYNEQFF.

This clone came up a few times. The genes are TRBV18 and TRBJ2-2; 8 bases map to TRBD1. V shed 4 bases and J 4 bases; nucleotides not matched to a gene: 8. CDR3 length equals 16 residues. The germline V gene has CDR1 KGHSH and CDR2 LQKENI. This chain's CDR3 is CASSQGQGGVTGELFF. The CDR3 region has the DNA TGTGCCAGCTCACAAGGACAGGGAGGTGTCACCGGGGAGCTGTTTTTT. Supplemented by reference TRBV18 and TRBJ2-2, the full variable domain reads NAGVMQNPRHLVRRRGQEARLRCSPMKGHSHVYWYRQLPEEGLKFMVYLQKENIIDESGMPKERFSAEFPKEGPSILRIQQVVRGDSAAYFCASSQGQGGVTGELFFGEGSRLTVL.

The chain combines TRBV6-2 or TRBV6-3 with TRBJ2-3, with 7 bases that match TRBD2. The CDR3 consists of 14 residues. The V segment lost 5 bases and the J segment 5 bases; nucleotides outside the gene matches: 7. Germline-derived CDR1 and CDR2 are MNHEY and SVGEGT. The chain's CDR3 is CASSPATSLDTQYF. The CDR3 DNA follows: TGTGCCAGCAGTCCAGCGACTAGCTTAGATACGCAGTATTTT.

The rearrangement links TRBV5-4 to TRBJ1-3; D perhaps matches TRBD1 (5 bases). Per germline, CDR1 SGHNT and CDR2 YYREEE (reference sequence). Trimming took 0 bases from V and 4 from J, leaving 17 bases between them. The CDR3 sequence is 17 residues long. This chain's CDR3 is CASSLDGAMVRGNTIYF. The CDR3 coding sequence is TGTGCCAGCAGCTTGGATGGGGCCATGGTGAGAGGAAACACCATATATTTT.

This chain uses TRBV9 with TRBJ1-5; a weak D match, TRBD1 (6 bases). The germline V gene has CDR1 SGDLS and CDR2 YYNGEE. The CDR3 has 13 residues. The V end was cut by 3 bases, the J end by 6 bases, with 10 bases between. CDR3 in amino acids: CASSGQAGQPQHF. CDR3 sequence (DNA): TGTGCCAGCAGCGGACAGGCAGGTCAGCCCCAGCATTTT.

V and J are TRBV6-5 and TRBJ2-3; D might be TRBD2 (6 bases). This CDR3 comprises 16 residues. Germline lookup yields CDR1 MNHEY and CDR2 SVGAGI. The V end was cut by 3 bases, the J end by 4 bases, with 17 bases between. The DNA for the CDR3 is TGTGCCAGCAGTTATACCGGGACCCGGAGGGCAGATACGCAGTATTTT. Its protein product is CASSYTGTRRADTQYF.

This rearrangement joins TRBV4-1 to TRBJ2-3, with D possibly being TRBD1 (7 bases). The length of the CDR3 is 14 residues. Trimming shortened V by 3 bases and J by 5 bases, and 12 bases separated the two germline ends. Per germline, CDR1 MGHRA and CDR2 YSYEKL. CDR3 coding DNA: TGCGCCAGCAGCCAGGAGGGGGCGGGAGATACGCAGTATTTT. As protein: CASSQEGAGDTQYF.

The J gene is TRBJ1-5, the V gene TRBV6-2 or TRBV6-3; D is unclear. The CDR3 sequence is 14 residues long. Germline V gene lookup returns CDR1 MNHEY and CDR2 SVGEGT. The ends were cut back, 4 bases at V and 2 bases at J, with 9 bases in the middle. CDR3 sequence (DNA): TGTGCCAGCAGTTTCGGGGAAGGCAATCAGCCCCAGCATTTT. Translation: CASSFGEGNQPQHF.

The V call is TRBV28, the J call TRBJ1-5; 10 nucleotides match TRBD1. Germline trimming cut 5 bases from V and 4 bases from J; bases unmatched to any gene: 8. Germline V gene lookup returns CDR1 MDHEN and CDR2 SYDVKM. The CDR3 sequence is 16 residues long. The CDR3 reads CASSPQGTGVNQPQHF. DNA of the CDR3: TGTGCCAGCAGTCCCCAGGGGACAGGGGTAAATCAGCCCCAGCATTTT. The whole variable domain, filled in from reference TRBV28 and TRBJ1-5, reads DVKVTQSSRYLVKRTGEKVFLECVQDMDHENMFWYRQDPGLGLRLIYFSYDVKMKEKGDIPEGYSVSREKKERFSLILESASTNQTSMYLCASSPQGTGVNQPQHFGDGTRLSIL.

The chain couples TRBV5-1 to TRBJ2-2, with 7 bases aligning to TRBD2. Germline lookup yields CDR1 SGHRS and CDR2 YFSETQ. CDR3 length: 16 residues. Unmatched junction bases numbered 10, after V lost 4 bases and J lost 4 bases. CDR3 bases: TGCGCCAGCAGCCTTTTAGGGCGGGAGAGCACCGGGGAGCTGTTTTTT. Translation gives CASSLLGRESTGELFF.

The chain employs TRBV6-2 or TRBV6-3 and TRBJ2-7; TRBD2 aligns across 11 bases. The V gene end was trimmed by 4 bases and the J gene end by 2 bases; junction bases not matched to a gene: 1. This CDR3 contains 14 residues. The V gene's germline CDR1 is MNHEY and CDR2 SVGEGT. The CDR3 DNA follows: TGTGCCAGCAGTTTGACTAGCGGGGCCTACGAGCAGTACTTC. The encoded protein is CASSLTSGAYEQYF.